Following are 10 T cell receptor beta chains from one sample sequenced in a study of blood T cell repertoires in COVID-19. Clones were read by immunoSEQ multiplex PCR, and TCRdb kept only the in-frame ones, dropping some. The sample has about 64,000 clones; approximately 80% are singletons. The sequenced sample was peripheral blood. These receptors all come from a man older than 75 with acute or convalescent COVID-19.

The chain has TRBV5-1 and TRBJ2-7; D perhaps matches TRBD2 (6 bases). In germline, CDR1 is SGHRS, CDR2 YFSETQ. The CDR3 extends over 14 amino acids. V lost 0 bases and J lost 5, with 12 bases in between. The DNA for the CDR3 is TGCGCCAGCAGCTTGGGGAGGGCTTGGGACGAGCAGTACTTC. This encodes CASSLGRAWDEQYF.

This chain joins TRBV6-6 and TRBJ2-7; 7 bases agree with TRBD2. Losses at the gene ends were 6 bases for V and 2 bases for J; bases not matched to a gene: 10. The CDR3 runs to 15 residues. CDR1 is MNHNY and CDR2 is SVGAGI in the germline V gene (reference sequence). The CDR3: CASSPGSGRAYEQYF. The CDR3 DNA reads TGTGCCAGCAGCCCTGGGTCAGGGAGGGCCTACGAGCAGTACTTC.

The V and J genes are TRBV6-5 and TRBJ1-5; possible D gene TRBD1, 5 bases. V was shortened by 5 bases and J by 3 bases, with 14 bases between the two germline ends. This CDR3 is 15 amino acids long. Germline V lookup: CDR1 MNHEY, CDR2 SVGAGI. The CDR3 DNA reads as TGTGCCAGCAGTCGCGACGACAGCTTCAATCAGCCCCAGCATTTT. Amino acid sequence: CASSRDDSFNQPQHF.

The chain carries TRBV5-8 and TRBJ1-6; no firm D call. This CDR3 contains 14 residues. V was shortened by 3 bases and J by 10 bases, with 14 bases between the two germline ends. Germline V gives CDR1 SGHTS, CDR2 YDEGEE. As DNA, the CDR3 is TGTGCCAGCAGCTCCGACGGAGGAACCTCACCCCTCCACTTT. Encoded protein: CASSSDGGTSPLHF. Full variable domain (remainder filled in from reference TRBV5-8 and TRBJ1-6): EAGVTQSPTHLIKTRGQQATLRCSPISGHTSVYWYQQALGLGLQFLLWYDEGEERNRGNFPPRFSGRQFPNYSSELNVNALELEDSALYLCASSSDGGTSPLHFGNGTRLTVT.

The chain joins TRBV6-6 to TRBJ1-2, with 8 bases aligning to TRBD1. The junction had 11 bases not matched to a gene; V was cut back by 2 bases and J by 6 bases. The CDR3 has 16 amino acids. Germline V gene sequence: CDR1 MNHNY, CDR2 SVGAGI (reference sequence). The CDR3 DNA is TGTGCCAGCAGTTACAACTACAGGGGGACAAGAGATGGCTACACCTTC. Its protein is CASSYNYRGTRDGYTF.

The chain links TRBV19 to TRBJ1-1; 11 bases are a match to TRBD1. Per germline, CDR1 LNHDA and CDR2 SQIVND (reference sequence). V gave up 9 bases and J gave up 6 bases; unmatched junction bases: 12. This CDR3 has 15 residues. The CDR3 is CASRTPGQGVAEAFF. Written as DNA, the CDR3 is TGTGCCAGCCGAACTCCGGGACAGGGGGTCGCTGAAGCTTTCTTT.

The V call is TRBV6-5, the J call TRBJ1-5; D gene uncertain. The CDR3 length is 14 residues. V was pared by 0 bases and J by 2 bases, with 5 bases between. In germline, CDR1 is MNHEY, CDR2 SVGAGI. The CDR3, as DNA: TGTGCCAGCAGTTACTCTCGGGGCAATCAGCCCCAGCATTTT. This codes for CASSYSRGNQPQHF.

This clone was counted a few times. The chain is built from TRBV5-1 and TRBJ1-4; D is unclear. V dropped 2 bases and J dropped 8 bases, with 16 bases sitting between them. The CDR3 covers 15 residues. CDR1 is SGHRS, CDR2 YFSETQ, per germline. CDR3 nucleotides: TGCGCCAGCAGCTTTGGTCTGGAGGAATACGAAAAACTGTTTTTT. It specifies CASSFGLEEYEKLFF. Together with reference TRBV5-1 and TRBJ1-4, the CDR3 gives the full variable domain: KAGVTQTPRYLIKTRGQQVTLSCSPISGHRSVSWYQQTPGQGLQFLFEYFSETQRNKGNFPGRFSGRQFSNSRSEMNVSTLELGDSALYLCASSFGLEEYEKLFFGSGTQLSVL.

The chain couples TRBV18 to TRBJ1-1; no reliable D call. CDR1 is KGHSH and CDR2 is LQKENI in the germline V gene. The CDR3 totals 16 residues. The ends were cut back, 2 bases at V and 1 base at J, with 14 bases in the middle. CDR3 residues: CASSPNILTANTEAFF. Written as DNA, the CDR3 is TGTGCCAGCTCACCAAATATATTGACTGCGAACACTGAAGCTTTCTTT.

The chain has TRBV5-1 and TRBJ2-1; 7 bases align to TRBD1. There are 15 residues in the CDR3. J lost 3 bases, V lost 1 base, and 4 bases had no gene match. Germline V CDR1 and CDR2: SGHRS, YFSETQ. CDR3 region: CASSLRGQLYNEQFF. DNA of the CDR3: TGCGCCAGCAGCTTGAGGGGACAGCTCTACAATGAGCAGTTCTTC.